Listed below are T cell receptor beta chains from one sample, sequenced in a study of blood T cell repertoires in COVID-19. Sequencing used immunoSEQ multiplex PCR; TCRdb keeps in-frame clones, though not all of them. This table holds 20,000 to 30,000 clones, approximately 90% found once. Sequencing was done on a sample of peripheral blood. The receptors originated from a woman older than 75 with acute or convalescent COVID-19. CDR3s include the opening cysteine and the closing phenylalanine or tryptophan. A D gene is named only where the DNA matches it firmly. Clone size is given for some rows only: seen once, a few or many times, or a class if the clone is expanded.

d_gene,abundance,v_gene,j_gene,CDR3nt,CDR3aa
NA,NA,TRBV7-6,TRBJ2-4,TGTGCCAGCAGCTCCGGGGTAGGGATCAAAAACATTCAGTACTTC,CASSSGVGIKNIQYF
NA,NA,TRBV5-3,TRBJ1-2,TGTGCCAGAAGGGAGATTTGTGGCTACACCTTC,CARREICGYTF
NA,NA,TRBV27,TRBJ2-7,TGTGCCAGCAGTTTGGAGGGGACCTCCCTCTCCTACGAGCAGTACTTC,CASSLEGTSLSYEQYF
TRBD1,once,TRBV19,TRBJ2-5,TGTGCCAGTAGCGCCGGGACAGGGGGCTCGAAGACCCAGTACTTC,CASSAGTGGSKTQYF
NA,NA,TRBV30,TRBJ2-7,TGTGCCTGGAGGCGGCACGGCTACGAGCAGTACTTC,CAWRRHGYEQYF
NA,NA,TRBV4-3,TRBJ2-7,TGCGCCAGCAGCCAACCTCCCCGGGGGAGGCTCGAGCAGTACTTC,CASSQPPRGRLEQYF
TRBD1,once,TRBV3-1/TRBV3-2,TRBJ1-1,TGTGCCAGCAGCTCCTGGGGCAGGGGGGAGAACACTGAAGCTTTCTTT,CASSSWGRGENTEAFF
NA,NA,TRBV12-3/TRBV12-4,TRBJ1-2,TGTGCCAGCAGTTTAGATCGGCGGGGTTTAGTCACCTTC,CASSLDRRGLVTF
NA,NA,TRBV7-9,TRBJ1-6,TGTGCCAGCAGCCAGGACAGCAATAATTCACCCCTCCACTTT,CASSQDSNNSPLHF
NA,NA,TRBV7-2,TRBJ1-1,TGTGCCAGCAGCTTAGTCATGAACACTGAAGCTTTCTTT,CASSLVMNTEAFF
TRBD2,NA,TRBV7-2,TRBJ2-3,TGTGCCAGCAGCCGTACTAGCGGGGGCACAGATACGCAGTATTTT,CASSRTSGGTDTQYF
NA,NA,TRBV7-2,TRBJ2-1,TGTGCCAGCAGCTTAGAGTCCGCGCGGGTACAGTTCTTC,CASSLESARVQFF
TRBD1,NA,TRBV18,TRBJ1-4,TGTGCCAGCTCATACGGACAGGGGAATGAAAAACTGTTTTTT,CASSYGQGNEKLFF
NA,NA,TRBV3-1/TRBV3-2,TRBJ1-3,TGTGCCAGCAGCCAAGAGAAGGGAGGCATATATTTT,CASSQEKGGIYF
TRBD1,NA,TRBV5-4,TRBJ1-1,TGTGCCAGCAGCTTGGACAGGGGGCGGGGCACTGAAGCTTTCTTT,CASSLDRGRGTEAFF
NA,NA,TRBV30,TRBJ2-3,TGTGCCCTGGAGATACCCGATTCGGCGGGAACAGATACGCAGTATTTT,CALEIPDSAGTDTQYF
NA,NA,TRBV7-2,TRBJ1-1,TGTGCCAGCAGCTTAGCGGCACAGGGGAACACTGAAGCTTTCTTT,CASSLAAQGNTEAFF
NA,few,TRBV4-1,TRBJ2-7,TGCGCCAGCAGCAACTACGCCGGGATCACCTACGAGCAGTACTTC,CASSNYAGITYEQYF
NA,once,TRBV7-2,TRBJ1-2,TGTGCCAGCAGCTTCCGTGACTATGGCTACACCTTC,CASSFRDYGYTF
NA,NA,TRBV19,TRBJ1-3,TGTGCCACCGAAACAGGGAGCTCTGGAAACACCATATATTTT,CATETGSSGNTIYF
NA,NA,TRBV18,TRBJ2-1,TGTGCCAGCTCACCTCAGGGAACCACCTACAATGAGCAGTTCTTC,CASSPQGTTYNEQFF
TRBD2,NA,TRBV7-6,TRBJ2-1,TGTGCCAGCAGCCCTGCTAGCGGGACCCTCAAGAGCTCCTACAATGAGCAGTTCTTC,CASSPASGTLKSSYNEQFF
NA,NA,TRBV30,TRBJ1-1,TGTGCCTGGAGTGAACACCGGGGAAGGAACACTGAAGCTTTCTTT,CAWSEHRGRNTEAFF
TRBD2,NA,TRBV15,TRBJ2-2,TGTGCCACCAGCACCAGACTAGCGGAAACAACCGGGGAGCTGTTTTTT,CATSTRLAETTGELFF
NA,NA,TRBV12-5,TRBJ2-1,TGTGCTAGTGGGAGGGAGAGAGCCTACAATGAGCAGTTCTTC,CASGRERAYNEQFF
TRBD2,NA,TRBV12-5,TRBJ2-1,TGTGCTAGTGCTGTAACCGGGACTAGCGGGAGGGGTGAGCAGTTCTTC,CASAVTGTSGRGEQFF
NA,NA,TRBV6-6,TRBJ2-1,TGTGCCAGCACCCCGGGTACGGGGAGTAGGTACAATGAGCAGTTCTTC,CASTPGTGSRYNEQFF
NA,NA,TRBV7-2,TRBJ1-6,TGTGCCAGCATCCCCCGTGGGGGGTATAATTCACCCCTCCACTTT,CASIPRGGYNSPLHF
NA,NA,TRBV5-1,TRBJ1-2,TGCGCCAGCAGCTTACTTCAGACACCTAACTATGGCTACACCTTC,CASSLLQTPNYGYTF
NA,NA,TRBV4-3,TRBJ1-6,TGCGCCAGCAGCCAAGAGCGCGGAACAGGTCGCCCCCTCCACTTT,CASSQERGTGRPLHF
TRBD1,NA,TRBV24-1,TRBJ2-5,TGTGCCACCAGTGAGGGACAGGGGGCTCGCGGAGAGACCCAGTACTTC,CATSEGQGARGETQYF
TRBD1,NA,TRBV6-2/TRBV6-3,TRBJ1-5,TGTGCCAGCAGTCCCCGGGACAGGGGGCCGGGACAGCCCCAGCATTTT,CASSPRDRGPGQPQHF
NA,NA,TRBV7-6,TRBJ1-3,TGTGCCAGCAGCCCACCTTCACAGGCTGGAAACACCATATATTTT,CASSPPSQAGNTIYF
NA,NA,TRBV6-4,TRBJ2-7,TGTGCCAGCAGTGGGGGCAGCGTAGTGGAAAGGACCTACGAGCAGTACTTC,CASSGGSVVERTYEQYF
TRBD1,NA,TRBV6-5,TRBJ1-1,TGTGCCAGCATCCTCAGGGGGCCCAGGGACACTGAAGCTTTCTTT,CASILRGPRDTEAFF
NA,NA,TRBV5-1,TRBJ1-2,TGCGCCAGCAGCTCTGGGGCTATTGGCCCTAGAAACTATGGCTACACCTTC,CASSSGAIGPRNYGYTF
TRBD1,NA,TRBV12-3/TRBV12-4,TRBJ1-6,TGTGCCAGCAGTTTAACAGGGGATTCACCCCTCCACTTT,CASSLTGDSPLHF
TRBD1,NA,TRBV3-1/TRBV3-2,TRBJ1-5,TGTGCCAGCAGCCAAGGACAGGGGAGCAATCAGCCCCAGCATTTT,CASSQGQGSNQPQHF
NA,few,TRBV19,TRBJ2-7,TGTGCCAGTAGAGGAGGCGGGACGTTGTCCTACGAGCAGTACTTC,CASRGGGTLSYEQYF
NA,NA,TRBV10-3,TRBJ2-5,TGTGCCGCTCTTGGAGGGACAGAGGGACTCCAAGAGACCCAGTACTTC,CAALGGTEGLQETQYF
TRBD2,NA,TRBV9,TRBJ2-1,TGTGCCAGCAGCGTATCGGCGGGAGGATACAATGAGCAGTTCTTC,CASSVSAGGYNEQFF
TRBD1,NA,TRBV5-4,TRBJ2-5,TGTGCCAGCAGCGCGACAGGGCCTGAGACCCAGTACTTC,CASSATGPETQYF
TRBD1,NA,TRBV5-1,TRBJ1-2,TGCGCCAGCAGCGACCCGGGACAGGGCCCCATTGATTATGGCTACACCTTC,CASSDPGQGPIDYGYTF
NA,NA,TRBV4-3,TRBJ2-3,TGCGCCAGCAGCCAAGATCACTATTCCACAGATACGCAGTATTTT,CASSQDHYSTDTQYF
TRBD1,once,TRBV18,TRBJ2-2,TGTGCCAGCTCATCTAAGCAGGACAGGGCAATCGGGGAGCTGTTTTTT,CASSSKQDRAIGELFF
TRBD1,NA,TRBV3-1/TRBV3-2,TRBJ2-1,TGTGCCAGCAGCCCCGGGACAGGTACCTACAATGAGCAGTTCTTC,CASSPGTGTYNEQFF
TRBD2,NA,TRBV4-3,TRBJ2-3,TGCGCCAGCAGCCAAGATCTCATTAGCGGGGGGGCTACAGATACGCAGTATTTT,CASSQDLISGGATDTQYF
TRBD2,NA,TRBV5-1,TRBJ2-5,TGCGCCAGCAGCTTGGTCGGGAGGCCGGGGGAGACCCAGTACTTC,CASSLVGRPGETQYF
NA,few,TRBV12-5,TRBJ2-3,TGTGCTAGTGGTTTGGGACTCACAGATACGCAGTATTTT,CASGLGLTDTQYF
TRBD1,NA,TRBV24-1,TRBJ2-5,TGTGCCACCAGTGAAGCCGGGACAGGGTACCAAGAGACCCAGTACTTC,CATSEAGTGYQETQYF
TRBD1,NA,TRBV9,TRBJ2-7,TGTGCCAGCAGCCCCGGGACAGGGGTTCGCGAGCAGTACTTC,CASSPGTGVREQYF
NA,NA,TRBV30,TRBJ2-1,TGTGCCTGGTCCCGGAGGGGGCGTAATGAGCAGTTCTTC,CAWSRRGRNEQFF
NA,NA,TRBV6-6,TRBJ1-1,TGTGCCAGCAGTTCACAGGGGAACACTGAAGCTTTCTTT,CASSSQGNTEAFF
NA,NA,TRBV6-5,TRBJ2-1,TGTGCCAGCAGGCGAGCGGTGATCTCCTACAATGAGCAGTTCTTC,CASRRAVISYNEQFF
NA,NA,TRBV12-3/TRBV12-4,TRBJ2-5,TGTGCCAGCAGTTTCAAGGGAGAAGAGACCCAGTACTTC,CASSFKGEETQYF
NA,NA,TRBV19,TRBJ2-3,TGTGCCAGTGGGGACTTCCCAGGGAGGCGTTCAGATACGCAGTATTTT,CASGDFPGRRSDTQYF
TRBD2,NA,TRBV6-6,TRBJ2-7,TGTGCCAGCACCCCTAGCGGGAGACACATAGGGGACGAGCAGTACTTC,CASTPSGRHIGDEQYF
NA,few,TRBV4-3,TRBJ1-2,TGCGCCAGCAGCCAAGATATCTGGCAGGGTCCTAACTATGGCTACACCTTC,CASSQDIWQGPNYGYTF
NA,NA,TRBV3-1/TRBV3-2,TRBJ2-7,TGTGCCAGCAGCCACGTAGCCGGGACTCTCAAAGACTACGAGCAGTACTTC,CASSHVAGTLKDYEQYF
NA,once,TRBV7-2,TRBJ2-1,TGTGCCAGCAGGTCTATGACCGGGAGCGCCTACAATGAGCAGTTCTTC,CASRSMTGSAYNEQFF